This T cell receptor beta chain appears in the sequencing data of a study of T cell responses to AZD1222 COVID-19 vaccine. This CDR3 contains 15 residues. Trimming shortened V by 2 bases and J by 2 bases, and 7 bases separated the two germline ends. Per the germline V gene, CDR1 is ENHRY and CDR2 is SYGVKD. TCRdb keeps only in-frame clones here, not all; method: immunoSEQ multiplex PCR. This sample has some 180,000 clones; 80% to 95% occur once, and the top ten carry 1%. This receptor was obtained from an adult who received the MenACWY meningococcal vaccine as a control. The gene calls are TRBV10-3 and TRBJ1-6; weak D call: TRBD1 (5 bases). The source material was peripheral blood, sampled 28 days after the second dose of the MenACWY control vaccine. The DNA of the CDR3 is TGTGCCATCAGTGAGAGGGGACCCTATAATTCACCCCTCCACTTT. Translated, it gives CAISERGPYNSPLHF.